The 16 T cell receptor beta chains below come from one sample, sequenced in a study of blood T cell repertoires in COVID-19 (TCRdb year 2020). The library was made by the immunoSEQ multiplex PCR assay. TCRdb took this table from immuneACCESS and kept in-frame rearrangements with V and J called. Such tables lack part of the clones; where checked against another copy, unresolved V genes explain under half of the gap, and the rest is unexplained. The table for this sample lists about 320,000 clones; approximately 84% of them were counted only once. The ten top clones hold 10% of the sample. Sequenced sample: PBMCs or T cells enriched from blood (not recorded which). The receptors here all came from a young woman who had recovered from COVID-19.

The CDR3 spells CASSFLRIYEQYF. CDR3 DNA: TGTGCCAGCAGCTTCCTAAGAATCTACGAGCAGTACTTC. The chain employs TRBV5-8 and TRBJ2-7; D uncertain. Trimming took 2 bases from V and 3 from J, leaving 9 bases between them. The germline V gene encodes CDR1 SGHTS and CDR2 YDEGEE. This CDR3 contains 13 residues.

This clone occurred once. The CDR3 DNA reads as TGTGCCAGCAGTTTATCGTCATACGGTGTTGGAGTACACGAGCAGTACTTC. This codes for CASSLSSYGVGVHEQYF. The chain combines TRBV27 with TRBJ2-7, with D uncertain. Trimming shortened V by 0 bases and J by 5 bases, and 20 bases separated the two germline ends. CDR1 is MNHEY and CDR2 is SMNVEV in the germline V gene (reference sequence). The CDR3 extends over 17 amino acids.

This chain uses TRBV6-5 with TRBJ1-2, with 7 bases identical to TRBD1. This CDR3 region has 14 residues. The germline V gene has CDR1 MNHEY and CDR2 SVGAGI. Trimming removed 5 bases from V and 7 bases from J; junction bases left unmatched: 10. The DNA for the CDR3 is TGTGCCAGCAGTCTGGTGGAGACAGGGAGTGGCTACACCTTC. Amino acid sequence: CASSLVETGSGYTF.

This chain joins TRBV4-1 and TRBJ2-1, with no clear D. Germline-derived CDR1 and CDR2 are MGHRA and YSYEKL. Trimming took 4 bases from V and 5 from J, leaving 9 bases between them. There are 13 residues in the CDR3. CDR3 amino acids: CASSLLIDNEQFF. CDR3 coding DNA: TGCGCCAGCAGCCTCCTAATAGACAATGAGCAGTTCTTC.

The chain is built from TRBV5-1 and TRBJ2-4, with 9 bases that match TRBD2. There are 16 residues in the CDR3. V shed 0 bases and J 8 bases; nucleotides not matched to a gene: 9. The V gene's germline CDR1 is SGHRS and CDR2 YFSETQ. CDR3 in amino acids: CASSLEAGGSLDIQYF. The CDR3 coding sequence is TGCGCCAGCAGCTTGGAAGCGGGGGGTAGTCTGGACATTCAGTACTTC. Full variable domain (remainder filled in from reference TRBV5-1 and TRBJ2-4): KAGVTQTPRYLIKTRGQQVTLSCSPISGHRSVSWYQQTPGQGLQFLFEYFSETQRNKGNFPGRFSGRQFSNSRSEMNVSTLELGDSALYLCASSLEAGGSLDIQYFGAGTRLSVL.

J is TRBJ2-7 and V is TRBV28; possible D gene TRBD2, 6 bases. Germline-derived CDR1 and CDR2 are MDHEN and SYDVKM. The CDR3 length is 14 residues. Trimming removed 6 bases from V and 0 bases from J, with 12 bases in between. The CDR3, as DNA: TGTGCCAGCAGCGGACTAATCGTCTCCTACGAGCAGTACTTC. Amino acid sequence: CASSGLIVSYEQYF.

A single count supports this clone. The chain employs TRBV7-3 and TRBJ1-1; weak D call: TRBD1 (6 bases). Germline CDR1 is SGHTA and CDR2 is FQGTGA. The CDR3 has 15 amino acids. V lost 2 bases, J lost 4 bases, and 14 bases lay in between. The DNA of the CDR3 is TGTGCCAGCAGCTTAGGGGGCGGATCGGCCACTGAAGCTTTCTTT. This encodes CASSLGGGSATEAFF.

This chain connects TRBV4-2 to TRBJ2-6; 12 bases line up with TRBD2. Germline loops: CDR1 LGHNA, CDR2 YNFKEQ. CDR3 length: 19 amino acids. J was trimmed by 0 bases and V by 2 bases; bases with no gene match: 5. The CDR3 coding sequence is TGTGCCAGCAGCCAATTGGGACTAGCGGGCAGCTCTGGGGCCAACGTCCTGACTTTC. This sequence encodes CASSQLGLAGSSGANVLTF.

This clone was recorded only once. The rearrangement uses TRBV28 and TRBJ1-4, with TRBD1 as a possible D gene (6 bases). There are 15 residues in the CDR3. Between the trimmed V and J ends, which lost 2 bases and 6 bases, there was a span of 13 bases. In germline, CDR1 is MDHEN, CDR2 SYDVKM. In nucleotides, the CDR3 is TGTGCCAGCAGTTTAGCCGGCAGGGGTGATGAAAAACTGTTTTTT. As protein: CASSLAGRGDEKLFF. The full variable domain, in which reference TRBV28 and TRBJ1-4 provide the parts outside the CDR3, is DVKVTQSSRYLVKRTGEKVFLECVQDMDHENMFWYRQDPGLGLRLIYFSYDVKMKEKGDIPEGYSVSREKKERFSLILESASTNQTSMYLCASSLAGRGDEKLFFGSGTQLSVL.

The V gene is TRBV18, the J gene TRBJ1-1, with unresolved D. Trimming cost V 5 bases and J 4 bases, with 8 bases left between them. Germline V gene lookup returns CDR1 KGHSH and CDR2 LQKENI. The CDR3 spans 12 residues. The CDR3 sequence is CASSEGPTEAFF. The CDR3 nucleotides read TGTGCCAGCTCAGAGGGTCCCACTGAAGCTTTCTTT.

The J gene is TRBJ1-6, the V gene TRBV28, with D hard to call. Germline values: CDR1 MDHEN, CDR2 SYDVKM. The CDR3 has 15 amino acids. With 4 bases removed from V and 14 bases from J, the gap between germline ends came to 21 bases. CDR3 protein: CASSSTPRALMALHF. The CDR3 bases are TGTGCCAGCAGTTCTACCCCGAGGGCCCTAATGGCCCTCCACTTT.

The chain joins TRBV5-6 to TRBJ1-1; D possibly corresponds to TRBD1 (6 bases). Between the trimmed V and J ends, which lost 2 bases and 1 base, there was a span of 12 bases. The CDR3 is made up of 15 amino acids. Germline V lookup: CDR1 SGHDT, CDR2 YYEEEE. The CDR3 sequence: CASSFNRAQNTEAFF. For the CDR3, the DNA is TGTGCCAGCAGCTTCAACAGGGCTCAGAACACTGAAGCTTTCTTT.

The rearrangement joins TRBV2 to TRBJ1-1; 8 nucleotides align to TRBD1. There are 17 residues in the CDR3. With V trimmed by 2 bases and J by 4 bases, 12 bases remained unmatched. Per the germline V gene, CDR1 is SNHLY and CDR2 is FYNNEI. The CDR3 region is CASSERAGLQGATEAFF. In DNA, the CDR3 is TGTGCCAGCAGTGAAAGGGCGGGACTCCAGGGGGCCACTGAAGCTTTCTTT.

The V call is TRBV10-3, the J call TRBJ2-7; TRBD1 is a possible D gene (5 bases). V lost 7 bases and J lost 3, with 10 bases in between. Germline CDR1 ENHRY, CDR2 SYGVKD. CDR3 size: 12 residues. Here the CDR3 reads CAIKGRDYEQYF. As DNA, the CDR3 is TGTGCCATCAAGGGCAGGGACTACGAGCAGTACTTC.

The CDR3 DNA follows: TGTGCCAGCAGTGAACGACTAGCGGGGGGATACGAGCAGTACTTC. Protein sequence: CASSERLAGGYEQYF. The chain is built from TRBV2 and TRBJ2-7; TRBD2 aligns across 13 bases. The CDR3 totals 15 residues. Per the germline V gene, CDR1 is SNHLY and CDR2 is FYNNEI. V lost 2 bases to trimming and J lost 4 bases; unmatched junction nucleotides: 2.

The V and J genes are TRBV28 and TRBJ1-2; TRBD1 might be the D (6 bases). The CDR3 runs 13 residues. V dropped 3 bases and J dropped 8 bases, with 13 bases sitting between them. CDR1 MDHEN and CDR2 SYDVKM come from the germline V gene. The CDR3 here is CASSFEGDKGYTF. In DNA, the CDR3 is TGTGCCAGCAGTTTTGAGGGGGATAAGGGCTACACCTTC.